A selection of T cell receptor beta chains follows, all from one sample in a study of CD8 T cells in ankylosing spondylitis. TCRdb re-derived calls from the 5' RACE reads in MiXCR, one entry per CDR3 protein. The sample lists around 90,000 distinct CDR3 sequences, roughly 27% seen once, with 45% to 65% in the top ten. Sequencing was carried out using blood, either unsorted or a sorted T cell fraction (not recorded which). The receptor set was obtained from a male donor with ankylosing spondylitis or in good health (not recorded which). CDR3s include the opening cysteine and the closing phenylalanine or tryptophan. Fields, in order: clone size, J gene, V gene, D gene, CDR3 DNA, CDR3 protein. A D gene is named only where the DNA matches it firmly. The listing skips clone size in some rows; elsewhere it reads once, few, many or a size class.

>.|TRBJ2-3|TRBV6-5|TRBD1
TGTGCCAGCAGTAACCGGGACAGGGCCACAGATACGCAGTATTTT
CASSNRDRATDTQYF
>.|TRBJ1-1|TRBV7-8|.
TGTGCCAGCAGCTTTATTTGGGGCCCAGGTGAGATGAACACTGAAGCTTTCTTT
CASSFIWGPGEMNTEAFF
>.|TRBJ2-3|TRBV5-1|.
TGCGCCAGCAGCTTAGAGGATTCTTTCACAGATACGCAGTATTTT
CASSLEDSFTDTQYF
>.|TRBJ2-3|TRBV10-3|.
TGTGCCATCAGTGAGTCGGGCAACGCGGGAGATACGCAGTATTTT
CAISESGNAGDTQYF
>few|TRBJ1-1|TRBV30|.
TGTGCCTGGAGTGTAGGGTCTGAAGCTTTCTTT
CAWSVGSEAFF
>.|TRBJ2-1|TRBV20-1|TRBD2
TGCAGCGCCGGGGACCGGGGGGATTACAATGAGCAGTTCTTC
CSAGDRGDYNEQFF
>.|TRBJ2-6|TRBV6-1|.
TGTGCCAGCAGTGAAAATGGTTTCCCTGGGGCCAACGTCCTGACTTTC
CASSENGFPGANVLTF
>once|TRBJ2-1|TRBV20-1|TRBD2
TGCAGTGCTAGGTCCGGGACTAGCGGCTACAATGAGCAGTTCTTC
CSARSGTSGYNEQFF
>few|TRBJ2-1|TRBV20-1|TRBD2
TGCAGTGCATCAATGGGGACTAGCGGATACAATGAGCAGTTCTTC
CSASMGTSGYNEQFF
>.|TRBJ1-3|TRBV20-1|.
TGCAGTGCTAGAGATGGGACCTCTGGAAACACCATATATTTT
CSARDGTSGNTIYF
>.|TRBJ2-1|TRBV9|.
TGTGCCAGCAGCGTTCAGGGGGGGGACAATGAGCAGTTCTTC
CASSVQGGDNEQFF